This T cell receptor (beta chain) was captured in a study of blood T cell repertoires in COVID-19. In the study overall: Acute and convalescent COVID-19 samples came from the United States, Italy and Spain. The analysed material was cDNA or gDNA that came from T cells, B-cell-depleted T cells, or PBMCs.

In the study's own analysis: Estimation of nucleated cell counts relied on the amplification of reference gene primers. Using immunoSEQ multiplex PCR, the repertoire was profiled, and TCRdb retains in-frame clones only, with some absent. Clone size and V and J calls were adopted from that table, with D and trimming inferred from the DNA. Of 250,000 or so clones in the sample, 84% were seen once. A note on this clone: The same CDR3 is also encoded by other DNA sequences in this sample.

The receptor was derived from a woman aged 40 to 50 who had recovered from COVID-19. Source material: peripheral blood.

The CDR3 sequence is CASSLAGGGETQYF. Here the CDR3 DNA reads TGTGCCAGCAGCTTGGCCGGGGGAGGGGAGACCCAGTACTTC. This chain connects TRBV5-6 to TRBJ2-5, with TRBD2 matching 7 bases. Germline values: CDR1 SGHDT, CDR2 YYEEEE. The CDR3 has 14 amino acids. J was trimmed by 5 bases and V by 0 bases; bases with no gene match: 4.